This T cell receptor (beta chain) was recorded in a study of blood T cell repertoires in COVID-19. At the level of the study: Donors in the United States, Italy and Spain gave samples during acute or convalescent COVID-19.

CDR3 length: 12 amino acids. V was shortened by 6 bases and J by 5 bases, with 8 bases between the two germline ends. Germline V gene lookup returns CDR1 LNHDA and CDR2 SQIVND (reference sequence). Original analysis: Researchers report that nucleated cell counts were estimated from reference gene primer amplification. Profiling relied on immunoSEQ multiplex PCR, and the TCRdb table lists in-frame clones only, not all of them. V and J calls and clone size are as listed in that table; D and trimming were resolved from the DNA. The sample holds around 270,000 clones; approximately 85% are singletons and the top ten take 4.3%. The study recruited people aged roughly 18 to 89 years across approximately 25 US areas. Allocation to cohorts depended on clinical history reported by the participants.

The chain links TRBV19 to TRBJ2-1, with D unresolved. The TCR sequence derives from a woman aged 25-40 years who had recovered from COVID-19. The sample consisted of PBMCs or T cells enriched from blood (not recorded which). The CDR3 DNA sequence: TGTGCCAGTAGCCTAAGAGACAATGAGCAGTTCTTC. Its protein product is CASSLRDNEQFF.